This TCR beta chain emerged from a study of T cell repertoires in ileal Crohn's disease. The assay was immunoSEQ multiplex PCR, and TCRdb's table has in-frame clones only and misses some. This table holds 1,500 to 2,000 clones, 65% to 85% found once. The time point denotes: neoterminal ileum biopsy at postoperative endoscopy, about 6 months after surgery. Germline V gene lookup returns CDR1 KGHSH and CDR2 LQKENI. After removal of 5 bases from V and 3 bases from J, the junction contained 3 bases not matched to a gene. The CDR3 runs to 14 residues. Sequencing was performed on ileal tissue. This receptor was obtained from an adult with Crohn's disease. This chain connects TRBV18 to TRBJ1-4, with 7 bases matching TRBD1. The CDR3 nucleotides read TGTGCCAGCTCATCCGACAGGGCTAATGAAAAACTGTTTTTT. It translates to CASSSDRANEKLFF.